A single sample gave rise to the 8 T cell receptor beta chains below, sequenced in a study of blood T cell repertoires in COVID-19. Produced via immunoSEQ multiplex PCR; TCRdb's table is partial and in-frame only. The table lists 350,000 or so clones, more than 70% of them singletons, with approximately 0.93% in the top ten. Sequenced: PBMCs or T cells enriched from blood (not recorded which). The source of these receptors is a woman in her 30s who had been exposed to COVID-19.

The V gene is TRBV15, the J gene TRBJ1-1; 9 bases agree with TRBD1. The V and J ends lost 3 bases and 8 bases, in that order; junction bases with no gene match: 16. This CDR3 has 17 residues. CDR1 LNHNV and CDR2 YYDKDF come from the germline V gene (reference sequence). CDR3 in DNA: TGTGCCACCAGCAGCGGACCGCCGGGACAGGGCGGGGAGGAAGCTTTCTTT. Translated: CATSSGPPGQGGEEAFF. The full variable domain, completed using reference TRBV15 and TRBJ1-1, is DAMVIQNPRYQVTQFGKPVTLSCSQTLNHNVMYWYQQKSSQAPKLLFHYYDKDFNNEADTPDNFQSRRPNTSFCFLDIRSPGLGDTAMYLCATSSGPPGQGGEEAFFGQGTRLTVV.

This sequence joins TRBV19 and TRBJ1-2, with D perhaps TRBD1 (6 bases). V lost 10 bases and J lost 4, with 25 bases in between. This CDR3 comprises 16 residues. Germline CDR1 is LNHDA and CDR2 is SQIVND (reference sequence). For the CDR3, the DNA is TGTGCCACCAGCCCCTTACAGGGTTGGAGCTCCTATGGCTACACCTTC. Residues: CATSPLQGWSSYGYTF.

Here the CDR3 reads CASSLWQEVNEQFF. CDR3 nucleotide sequence: TGTGCCAGCAGTTTATGGCAGGAGGTCAATGAGCAGTTCTTC. The chain combines TRBV28 with TRBJ2-1; D perhaps matches TRBD2 (5 bases). Trimming removed 0 bases from V and 6 bases from J, with 9 bases in between. CDR1 and CDR2 from the germline V gene are MDHEN and SYDVKM. There are 14 residues in the CDR3. The whole variable domain, filled in from reference TRBV28 and TRBJ2-1, reads DVKVTQSSRYLVKRTGEKVFLECVQDMDHENMFWYRQDPGLGLRLIYFSYDVKMKEKGDIPEGYSVSREKKERFSLILESASTNQTSMYLCASSLWQEVNEQFFGPGTRLTVL.

This chain connects TRBV28 to TRBJ1-3, with D possibly TRBD1 on 6 matching bases. Germline-derived CDR1 and CDR2 are MDHEN and SYDVKM. The CDR3 loop spans 13 amino acids. The V end was cut by 5 bases, the J end by 10 bases, with 15 bases between. CDR3 bases: TGTGCCAGCAGTCCGGCAGGGGTTCCGACCATATATTTT. It is translated as CASSPAGVPTIYF.

J is TRBJ1-1 and V is TRBV2; D ambiguous. V lost 7 bases, J lost 4 bases, and 13 bases lay in between. The CDR3 loop spans 13 amino acids. The V gene's germline CDR1 is SNHLY and CDR2 FYNNEI. In DNA, the CDR3 is TGTGCCAGCAATCGGGGTTCGAGCACTGAAGCTTTCTTT. It encodes CASNRGSSTEAFF. Variable domain in full (rest from reference TRBV2 and TRBJ1-1): EPEVTQTPSHQVTQMGQEVILRCVPISNHLYFYWYRQILGQKVEFLVSFYNNEISEKSEIFDDQFSVERPDGSNFTLKIRSTKLEDSAMYFCASNRGSSTEAFFGQGTRLTVV.

The CDR3 protein is CASTHRAVRSYNEQFF. CDR3 DNA: TGTGCCAGCACCCACCGAGCGGTTCGCTCCTACAATGAGCAGTTCTTC. This rearrangement joins TRBV5-8 to TRBJ2-1; tentative D call: TRBD2 (5 bases). Trimming cost V 6 bases and J 0 bases, with 16 bases left between them. Germline V gene sequence: CDR1 SGHTS, CDR2 YDEGEE. This CDR3 contains 16 residues.

This clone appeared a single time. The rearrangement uses TRBV4-2 and TRBJ1-2; 12 bases map to TRBD1. There are 15 residues in the CDR3. Trimming took 3 bases from V and 9 from J; bases not matched to a gene: 8. CDR1 is LGHNA and CDR2 is YNFKEQ in the germline V gene. CDR3: CASSQSRDRGPSYTF. In DNA, the CDR3 is TGTGCCAGCAGCCAGTCCCGGGACAGGGGGCCAAGCTACACCTTC.

This rearrangement joins TRBV2 to TRBJ1-2; possibly TRBD1 for D (5 bases). CDR1 is SNHLY, CDR2 FYNNEI, per germline. Trimming took 1 base from V and 3 from J, leaving 9 bases between them. This CDR3 spans 14 amino acids. DNA for the CDR3: TGTGCCAGCAGTGAAGGGAGGGACCACTATGGCTACACCTTC. This gives the protein CASSEGRDHYGYTF.